This T cell receptor beta chain was recovered during a study of T cells after yellow fever vaccination. Study-wide findings and caveats: It was a weaker secondary response, yet one that peaked faster, at day 5 versus 15.

As regards this clonotype: Its specificity is not known.

TCRdb itself ran the 5' RACE reads through MiXCR, one entry per CDR3 protein. The top ten hold about 2.8% of the sample, which has 150,000 to 200,000 distinct CDR3 sequences, about 6% seen once. The sequence came from a man aged 18 to 35 who received the YFV17D yellow fever vaccine. The sequences come from CD4+ T cells sorted from PBMCs, collected on the day of the first yellow fever vaccination.

The CDR3 loop is CASSQRAETAEAPDTQYF. The CDR3 nucleotides are TGCGCCAGCAGCCAGAGGGCCGAGACAGCCGAGGCCCCAGATACGCAGTATTTT. V gene TRBV4-3 combines with J gene TRBJ2-3, with D perhaps assigned TRBD1 or TRBD2 (5 bases each). This CDR3 spans 18 amino acids. Trimming stripped 3 bases from V and 4 bases from J, with 23 bases between. Per the germline V gene, CDR1 is LGHNA and CDR2 is YSLEER.